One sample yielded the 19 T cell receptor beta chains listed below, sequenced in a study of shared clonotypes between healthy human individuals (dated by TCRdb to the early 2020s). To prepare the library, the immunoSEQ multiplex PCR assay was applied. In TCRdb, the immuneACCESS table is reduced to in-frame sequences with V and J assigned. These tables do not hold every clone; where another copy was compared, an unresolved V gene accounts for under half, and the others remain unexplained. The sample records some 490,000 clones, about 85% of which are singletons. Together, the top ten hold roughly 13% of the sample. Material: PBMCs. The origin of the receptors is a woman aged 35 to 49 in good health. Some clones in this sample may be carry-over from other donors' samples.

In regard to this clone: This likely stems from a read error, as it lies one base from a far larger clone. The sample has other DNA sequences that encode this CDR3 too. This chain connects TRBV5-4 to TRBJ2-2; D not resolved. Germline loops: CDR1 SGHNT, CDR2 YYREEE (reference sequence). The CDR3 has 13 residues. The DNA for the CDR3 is TGTGCCAGCAGCTTTGACCCGACCGGTGAGCTGTTTTTT. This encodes CASSFDPTGELFF. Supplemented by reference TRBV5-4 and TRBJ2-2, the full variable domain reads ETGVTQSPTHLIKTRGQQVTLRCSSQSGHNTVSWYQQALGQGPQFIFQYYREEENGRGNFPPRFSGLQFPNYSSELNVNALELDDSALYLCASSFDPTGELFFGEGSRLTVL.

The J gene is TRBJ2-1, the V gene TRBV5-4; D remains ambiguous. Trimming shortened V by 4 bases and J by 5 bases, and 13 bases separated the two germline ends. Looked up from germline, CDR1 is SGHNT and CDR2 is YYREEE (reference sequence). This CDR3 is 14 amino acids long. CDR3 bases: TGTGCCAGCAGCGGGAAAATAAGGGACAATGAGCAGTTCTTC. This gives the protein CASSGKIRDNEQFF.

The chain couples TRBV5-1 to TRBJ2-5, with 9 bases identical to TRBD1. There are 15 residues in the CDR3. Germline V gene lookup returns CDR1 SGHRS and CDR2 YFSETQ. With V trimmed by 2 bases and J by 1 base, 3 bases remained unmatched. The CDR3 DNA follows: TGCGCCAGCAGCTTAACAGGGGGCATCCAAGAGACCCAGTACTTC. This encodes CASSLTGGIQETQYF.

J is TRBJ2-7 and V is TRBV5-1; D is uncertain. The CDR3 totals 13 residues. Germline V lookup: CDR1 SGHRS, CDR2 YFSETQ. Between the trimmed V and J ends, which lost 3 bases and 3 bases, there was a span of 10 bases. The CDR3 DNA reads TGCGCCAGCAGCTCTAGTGGTTACTACGAGCAGTACTTC. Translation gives CASSSSGYYEQYF.

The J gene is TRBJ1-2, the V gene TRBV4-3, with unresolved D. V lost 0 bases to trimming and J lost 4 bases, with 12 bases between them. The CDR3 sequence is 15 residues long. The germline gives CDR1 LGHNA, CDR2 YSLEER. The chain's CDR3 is CASSQDTAGAYGYTF. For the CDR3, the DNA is TGCGCCAGCAGCCAAGATACGGCAGGCGCCTATGGCTACACCTTC.

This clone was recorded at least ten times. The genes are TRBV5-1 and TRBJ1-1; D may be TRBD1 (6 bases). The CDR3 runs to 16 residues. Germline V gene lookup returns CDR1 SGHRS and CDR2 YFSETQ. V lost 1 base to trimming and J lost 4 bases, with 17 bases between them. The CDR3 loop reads CASSLNSGDGGTEAFF. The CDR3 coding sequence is TGCGCCAGCAGCTTGAATTCAGGGGATGGTGGCACTGAAGCTTTCTTT.

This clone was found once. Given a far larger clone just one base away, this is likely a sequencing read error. The CDR3 region has the DNA TGTGCCAGCGGCTTAGGTCGAGGGAACACTGAAGCTTTCTTT. The encoded protein is CASGLGRGNTEAFF. The chain uses TRBV11-3 and TRBJ1-1; D is undetermined. The germline CDR1 and CDR2 sequences are SGHNT and YENEEA. The length of the CDR3 is 14 residues.

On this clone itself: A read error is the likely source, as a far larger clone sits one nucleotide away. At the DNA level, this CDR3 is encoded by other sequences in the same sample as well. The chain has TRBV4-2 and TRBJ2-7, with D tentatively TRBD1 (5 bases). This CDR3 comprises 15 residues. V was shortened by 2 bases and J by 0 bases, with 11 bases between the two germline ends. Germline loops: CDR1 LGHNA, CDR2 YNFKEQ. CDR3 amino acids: CASSQTQGSSYEQYF. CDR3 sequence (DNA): TGTGCCAGCAGCCAAACCCAGGGTAGCTCCTACGAGCAGTACTTC.

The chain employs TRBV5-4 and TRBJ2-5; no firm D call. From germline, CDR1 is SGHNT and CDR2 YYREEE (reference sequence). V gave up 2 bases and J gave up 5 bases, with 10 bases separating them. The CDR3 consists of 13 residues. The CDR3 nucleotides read TGTGCCAGCAGCTTCCTTTATGGGGAGACCCAGTACTTC. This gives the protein CASSFLYGETQYF.

The CDR3 nucleotides are TGTGCCAGCAGTCCCGGGACAGGGGTTGAAAAACTGTTTTTT. Translating gives CASSPGTGVEKLFF. The chain combines TRBV7-9 with TRBJ1-4; TRBD1 agrees at 10 bases. V was pared by 6 bases and J by 7 bases, with 5 bases of the junction left unmatched. The CDR3 has 14 amino acids. Germline V gene sequence: CDR1 SEHNR, CDR2 FQNEAQ (reference sequence).

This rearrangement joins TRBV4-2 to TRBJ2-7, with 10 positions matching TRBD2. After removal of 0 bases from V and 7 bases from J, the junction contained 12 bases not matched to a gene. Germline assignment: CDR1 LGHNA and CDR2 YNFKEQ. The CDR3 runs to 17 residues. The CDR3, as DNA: TGTGCCAGCAGCCAAGATTGGCTAGCGGGAGAAAAGAGGGAGCAGTACTTC. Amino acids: CASSQDWLAGEKREQYF.

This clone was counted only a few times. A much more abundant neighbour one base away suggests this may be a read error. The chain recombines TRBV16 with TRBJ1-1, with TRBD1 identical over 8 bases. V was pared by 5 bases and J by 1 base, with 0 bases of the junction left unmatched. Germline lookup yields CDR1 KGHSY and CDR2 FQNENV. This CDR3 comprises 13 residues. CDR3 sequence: CASSDRGNTEAFF. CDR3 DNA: TGTGCCAGCAGCGACAGGGGGAACACTGAAGCTTTCTTT.

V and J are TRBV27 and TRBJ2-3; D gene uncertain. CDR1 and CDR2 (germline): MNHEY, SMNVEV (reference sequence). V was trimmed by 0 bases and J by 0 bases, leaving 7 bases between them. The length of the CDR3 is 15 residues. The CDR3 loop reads CASSLSDLSTDTQYF. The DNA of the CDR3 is TGTGCCAGCAGTTTATCGGACCTTAGCACAGATACGCAGTATTTT.

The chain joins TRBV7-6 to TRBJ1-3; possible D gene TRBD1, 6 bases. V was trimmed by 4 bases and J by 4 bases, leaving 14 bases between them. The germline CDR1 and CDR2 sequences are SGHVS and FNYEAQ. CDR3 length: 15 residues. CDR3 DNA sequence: TGTGCCAGCAGCTCTCTCGACAGGCTGGGAAACACCATATATTTT. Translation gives CASSSLDRLGNTIYF.

For the CDR3, the DNA is TGCGCCAGCAGCTTGGTGGCTGGGGCCACAGATACGCAGTATTTT. Translated: CASSLVAGATDTQYF. The rearrangement joins TRBV5-1 to TRBJ2-3; tentatively, D is TRBD1 (5 bases). This CDR3 comprises 15 residues. The germline V gene encodes CDR1 SGHRS and CDR2 YFSETQ. V lost 0 bases, J lost 2 bases, and 10 bases lay in between.

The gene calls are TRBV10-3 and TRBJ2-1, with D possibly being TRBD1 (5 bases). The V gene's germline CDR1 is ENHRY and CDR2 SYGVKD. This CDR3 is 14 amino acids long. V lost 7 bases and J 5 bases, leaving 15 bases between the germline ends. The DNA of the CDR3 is TGTGCCATCACCGATTCTTGGGGCAACAATGAGCAGTTCTTC. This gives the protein CAITDSWGNNEQFF.

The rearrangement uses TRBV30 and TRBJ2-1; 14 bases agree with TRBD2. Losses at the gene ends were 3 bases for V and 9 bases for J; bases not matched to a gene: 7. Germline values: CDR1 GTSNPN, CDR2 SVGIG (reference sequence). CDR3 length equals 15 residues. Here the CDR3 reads CAWRGLAGVGGEQFF. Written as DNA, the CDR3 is TGTGCCTGGAGGGGACTAGCGGGAGTAGGAGGTGAGCAGTTCTTC.

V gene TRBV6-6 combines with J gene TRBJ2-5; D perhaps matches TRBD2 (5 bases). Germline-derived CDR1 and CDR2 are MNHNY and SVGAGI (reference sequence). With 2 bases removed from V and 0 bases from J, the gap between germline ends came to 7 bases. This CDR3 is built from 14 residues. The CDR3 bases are TGTGCCAGCAGTTACGAGACTAACCAAGAGACCCAGTACTTC. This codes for CASSYETNQETQYF.

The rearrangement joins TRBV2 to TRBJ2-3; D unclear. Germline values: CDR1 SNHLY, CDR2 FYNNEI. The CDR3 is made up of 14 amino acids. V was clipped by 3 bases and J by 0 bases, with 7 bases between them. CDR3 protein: CASSDRVSTDTQYF. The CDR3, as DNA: TGTGCCAGCAGTGATAGGGTTAGCACAGATACGCAGTATTTT.